This record looks at one T cell receptor (beta chain) sequence and its context. Healthy bone marrow donors made up the donors. The sample is drawn from a study of cytomegalovirus exposure and HLA in healthy donors. Unmatched junction bases numbered 3, after V lost 4 bases and J lost 4 bases. Per the germline V gene, CDR1 is LGHNA and CDR2 is YSLEER. The CDR3 extends over 14 amino acids. The PCR ran on 60 Vbeta and 13 Jbeta primers. The assay was immunoSEQ multiplex PCR, and TCRdb's table has in-frame clones only and misses some. The repertoire has about 130,000 clones, 83% of them found once; the top ten carry around 1.2%.

V and J are TRBV4-3 and TRBJ1-2; 10 nucleotides agree with TRBD1. This sequence originates from a girl under 10 years old in good health and CMV-seronegative. The sequenced sample consisted of PBMCs. CDR3 protein: CASSPRDRGYGYTF. In DNA, the CDR3 is TGCGCCAGCAGCCCCCGGGACAGGGGCTATGGCTACACCTTC.